A selection of T cell receptor beta chains follows, all from one sample in a study of cytomegalovirus exposure and HLA in healthy donors. Here immunoSEQ multiplex PCR was the method, and the copy in TCRdb shows in-frame clones only, minus some. Found here are some 100,000 clones, about 84% of them singletons; the top ten hold approximately 1.3%. Material: PBMCs. These receptor sequences come from a girl aged 2 to 10 in good health and CMV-seropositive. CDR3s include the opening cysteine and the closing phenylalanine or tryptophan.

j_gene: TRBJ1-2
v_gene: TRBV6-6
CDR3aa: CASRNPGGVYGYTF

j_gene: TRBJ2-2
v_gene: TRBV30
CDR3aa: CAWSWSAGELFF

j_gene: TRBJ1-1
v_gene: TRBV5-5
CDR3aa: CASSLGQDTEAFF

j_gene: TRBJ1-3
v_gene: TRBV30
CDR3aa: CAWSNPSSGNTIYF

j_gene: TRBJ2-7
v_gene: TRBV10-3
CDR3aa: CAISDYYEQYF

j_gene: TRBJ2-1
v_gene: TRBV19
CDR3aa: CASSIWLVASDEQFF

j_gene: TRBJ1-2
v_gene: TRBV2
CDR3aa: CASSIGTGGYYGYTF

j_gene: TRBJ2-1
v_gene: TRBV2
CDR3aa: CASQAGKGYNEQFF

j_gene: TRBJ2-4
v_gene: TRBV28
CDR3aa: CASRVTGATSGQYF

j_gene: TRBJ1-2
v_gene: TRBV10-2
CDR3aa: CASSVRGNSYGYTF

j_gene: TRBJ2-3
v_gene: TRBV29-1
CDR3aa: CSATRTSATDTQYF

j_gene: TRBJ1-1
v_gene: TRBV30
CDR3aa: CAWVGQINTEAFF

j_gene: TRBJ2-1
v_gene: TRBV27
CDR3aa: CASSQVGGTLYDEQFF

j_gene: TRBJ2-3
v_gene: TRBV6-6
CDR3aa: CASSPLRTGEADTQYF

j_gene: TRBJ2-3
v_gene: TRBV30
CDR3aa: CACSEDTQYF

j_gene: TRBJ1-1
v_gene: TRBV6-1
CDR3aa: CASSEGTGGITEAFF

j_gene: TRBJ2-1
v_gene: TRBV9
CDR3aa: CASSVAGDPNEQFF

j_gene: TRBJ1-1
v_gene: TRBV30
CDR3aa: CAWEKGSMGNTEAFF

j_gene: TRBJ2-3
v_gene: TRBV5-6
CDR3aa: CASLRQVSTDTQYF

j_gene: TRBJ2-5
v_gene: TRBV19
CDR3aa: CASSTLGEDGLETQYF

j_gene: TRBJ1-6
v_gene: TRBV4-3
CDR3aa: CASSQDRGTLHF

j_gene: TRBJ1-1
v_gene: TRBV5-6
CDR3aa: CASSIGKGAEAFF

j_gene: TRBJ1-3
v_gene: TRBV19
CDR3aa: CASTDSGSGNTIYF

j_gene: TRBJ2-1
v_gene: TRBV19
CDR3aa: CASSIVGEGLYNEQFF

j_gene: TRBJ2-5
v_gene: TRBV18
CDR3aa: CASSPERQGLLETQYF

j_gene: TRBJ2-3
v_gene: TRBV28
CDR3aa: CASTFGGLSTDTQYF

j_gene: TRBJ1-5
v_gene: TRBV19
CDR3aa: CASQGPLKVNQPQHF

j_gene: TRBJ2-1
v_gene: TRBV11-2
CDR3aa: CASSFGVEQFF

j_gene: TRBJ1-2
v_gene: TRBV27
CDR3aa: CASRTYGTGNGYTF

j_gene: TRBJ2-6
v_gene: TRBV28
CDR3aa: CASSRGGTSGANVLTF

j_gene: TRBJ1-5
v_gene: TRBV7-2
CDR3aa: CASSLVGSQPQHF

j_gene: TRBJ2-7
v_gene: TRBV29-1
CDR3aa: CSVEEDRAKQYF

j_gene: TRBJ1-4
v_gene: TRBV18
CDR3aa: CASSPAGQLREKKLFF

j_gene: TRBJ1-1
v_gene: TRBV28
CDR3aa: CASSLTWGQRPNTEAFF

j_gene: TRBJ1-2
v_gene: TRBV29-1
CDR3aa: CSVAMELTNYGYTF

j_gene: TRBJ2-3
v_gene: TRBV30
CDR3aa: CAGRPGTSGRTDTQYF

j_gene: TRBJ1-5
v_gene: TRBV28
CDR3aa: CASRKPQRNQPQHF

j_gene: TRBJ2-3
v_gene: TRBV9
CDR3aa: CASSVGGLARITDTQYF

j_gene: TRBJ1-1
v_gene: TRBV30
CDR3aa: CAWIRVLPTEAFF

j_gene: TRBJ2-1
v_gene: TRBV28
CDR3aa: CASSAAGRTNEQFF

j_gene: TRBJ1-5
v_gene: TRBV11-2
CDR3aa: CASSLGGTIRRQPQHF

j_gene: TRBJ1-3
v_gene: TRBV4-1
CDR3aa: CASRQLYRAPPSGNTIYF